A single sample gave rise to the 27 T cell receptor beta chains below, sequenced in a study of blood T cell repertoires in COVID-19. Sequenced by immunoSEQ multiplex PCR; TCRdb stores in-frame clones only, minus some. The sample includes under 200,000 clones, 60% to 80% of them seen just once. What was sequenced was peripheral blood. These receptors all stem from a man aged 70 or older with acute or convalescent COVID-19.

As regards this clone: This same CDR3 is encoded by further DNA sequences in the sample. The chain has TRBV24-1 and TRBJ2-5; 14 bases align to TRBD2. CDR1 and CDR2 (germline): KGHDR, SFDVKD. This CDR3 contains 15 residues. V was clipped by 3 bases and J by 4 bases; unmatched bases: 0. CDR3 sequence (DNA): TGTGCCACCAGTGATGGGACTAGCGGGGGAGAGACCCAGTACTTC. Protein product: CATSDGTSGGETQYF.

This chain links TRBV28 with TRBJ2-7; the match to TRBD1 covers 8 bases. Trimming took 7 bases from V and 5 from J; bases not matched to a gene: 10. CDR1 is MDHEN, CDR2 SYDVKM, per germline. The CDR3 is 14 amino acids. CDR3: CASTDGQGFNEQYF. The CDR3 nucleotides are TGTGCCAGCACTGATGGACAGGGTTTCAACGAGCAGTACTTC. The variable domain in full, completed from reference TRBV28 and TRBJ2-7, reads DVKVTQSSRYLVKRTGEKVFLECVQDMDHENMFWYRQDPGLGLRLIYFSYDVKMKEKGDIPEGYSVSREKKERFSLILESASTNQTSMYLCASTDGQGFNEQYFGPGTRLTVT.

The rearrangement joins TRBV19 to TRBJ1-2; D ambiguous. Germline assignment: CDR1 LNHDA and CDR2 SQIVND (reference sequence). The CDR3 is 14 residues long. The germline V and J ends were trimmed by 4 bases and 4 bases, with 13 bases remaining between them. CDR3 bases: TGTGCCAGTAGTACAACCACCGGTGGCTATGGCTACACCTTC. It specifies CASSTTTGGYGYTF. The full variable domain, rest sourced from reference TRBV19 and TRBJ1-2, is DGGITQSPKYLFRKEGQNVTLSCEQNLNHDAMYWYRQDPGQGLRLIYYSQIVNDFQKGDIAEGYSVSREKKESFPLTVTSAQKNPTAFYLCASSTTTGGYGYTFGSGTRLTVV.

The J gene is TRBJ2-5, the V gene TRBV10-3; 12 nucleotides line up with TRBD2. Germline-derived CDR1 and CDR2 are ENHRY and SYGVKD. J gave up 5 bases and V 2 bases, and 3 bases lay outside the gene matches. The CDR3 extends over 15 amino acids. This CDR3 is CAISEGLAGGETQYF. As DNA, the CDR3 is TGTGCCATCAGTGAGGGTCTAGCGGGAGGGGAGACCCAGTACTTC.

The CDR3 is CASQATNLYGYTF. The CDR3 nucleotides are TGTGCCAGCCAGGCTACCAACCTCTATGGCTACACCTTC. The gene calls are TRBV19 and TRBJ1-2; D remains unclear. Between the trimmed V and J ends, which lost 9 bases and 4 bases, there was a span of 15 bases. Per germline, CDR1 LNHDA and CDR2 SQIVND (reference sequence). The CDR3 consists of 13 residues.

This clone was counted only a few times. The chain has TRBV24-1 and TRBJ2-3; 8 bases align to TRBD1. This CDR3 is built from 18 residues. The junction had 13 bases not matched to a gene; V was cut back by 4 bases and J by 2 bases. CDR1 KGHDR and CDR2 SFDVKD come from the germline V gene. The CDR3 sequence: CATSDIPHSGGNTDTQYF. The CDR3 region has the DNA TGTGCCACCAGTGACATACCTCACTCAGGGGGCAACACAGATACGCAGTATTTT.

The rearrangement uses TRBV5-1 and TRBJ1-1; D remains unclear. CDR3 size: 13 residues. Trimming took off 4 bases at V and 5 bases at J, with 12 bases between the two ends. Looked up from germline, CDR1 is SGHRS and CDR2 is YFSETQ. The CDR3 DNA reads TGCGCCAGCAGCGTAACCGGGTCTACTGAAGCTTTCTTT. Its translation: CASSVTGSTEAFF.

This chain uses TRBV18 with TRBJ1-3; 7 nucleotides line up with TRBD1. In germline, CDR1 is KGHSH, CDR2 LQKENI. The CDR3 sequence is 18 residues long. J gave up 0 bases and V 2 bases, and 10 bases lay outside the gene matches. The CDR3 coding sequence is TGTGCCAGCTCACCATCTTCCCGGACAGGATACTCTGGAAACACCATATATTTT. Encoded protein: CASSPSSRTGYSGNTIYF.

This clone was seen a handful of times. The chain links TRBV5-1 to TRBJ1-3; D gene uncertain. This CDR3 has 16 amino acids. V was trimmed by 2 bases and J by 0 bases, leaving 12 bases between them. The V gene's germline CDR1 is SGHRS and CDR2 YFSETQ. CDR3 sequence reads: CASSLATAPSGNTIYF. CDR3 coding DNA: TGCGCCAGCAGCTTAGCGACGGCCCCCTCTGGAAACACCATATATTTT.

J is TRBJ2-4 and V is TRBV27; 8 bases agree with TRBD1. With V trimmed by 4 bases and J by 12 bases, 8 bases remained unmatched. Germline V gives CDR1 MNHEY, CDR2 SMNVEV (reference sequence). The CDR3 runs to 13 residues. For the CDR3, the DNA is TGTGCCAGCAGTTGGGACAGGAGGAAGTCTCAGTACTTC. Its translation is CASSWDRRKSQYF.

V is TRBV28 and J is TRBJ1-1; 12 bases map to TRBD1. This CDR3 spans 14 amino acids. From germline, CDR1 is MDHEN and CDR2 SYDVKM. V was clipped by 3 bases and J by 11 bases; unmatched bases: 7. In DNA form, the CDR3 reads TGTGCCAGCAGTTTGGGACAGGGGGCGAGGCGCGCTTTCTTT. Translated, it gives CASSLGQGARRAFF.

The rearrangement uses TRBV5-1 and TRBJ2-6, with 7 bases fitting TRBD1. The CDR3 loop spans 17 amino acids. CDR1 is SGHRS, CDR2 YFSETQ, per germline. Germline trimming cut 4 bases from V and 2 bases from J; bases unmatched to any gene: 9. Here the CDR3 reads CASSVDRATAGANVLTF. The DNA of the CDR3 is TGCGCCAGCAGCGTAGACAGGGCGACGGCTGGGGCCAACGTCCTGACTTTC.

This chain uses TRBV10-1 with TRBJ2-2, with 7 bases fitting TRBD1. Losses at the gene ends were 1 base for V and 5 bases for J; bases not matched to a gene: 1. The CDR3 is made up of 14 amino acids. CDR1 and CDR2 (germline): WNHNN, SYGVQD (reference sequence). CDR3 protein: CASSELTGTGELFF. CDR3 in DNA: TGCGCCAGCAGTGAGTTGACAGGGACCGGGGAGCTGTTTTTT.

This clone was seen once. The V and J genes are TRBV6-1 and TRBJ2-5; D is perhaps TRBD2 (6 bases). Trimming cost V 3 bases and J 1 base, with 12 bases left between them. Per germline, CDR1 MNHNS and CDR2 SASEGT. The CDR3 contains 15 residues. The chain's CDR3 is CASSEGGPPQETQYF. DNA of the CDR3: TGTGCCAGCAGTGAGGGAGGACCACCCCAAGAGACCCAGTACTTC.

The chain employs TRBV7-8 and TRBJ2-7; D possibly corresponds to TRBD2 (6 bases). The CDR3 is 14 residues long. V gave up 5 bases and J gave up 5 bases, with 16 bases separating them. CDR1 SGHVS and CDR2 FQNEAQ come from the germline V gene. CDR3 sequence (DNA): TGTGCCAGCAGCCGAGTCGGGGGTACCCACGAGCAGTACTTC. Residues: CASSRVGGTHEQYF. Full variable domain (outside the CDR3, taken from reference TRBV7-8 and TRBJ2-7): GAGVSQSPRYKVAKRGQDVALRCDPISGHVSLFWYQQALGQGPEFLTYFQNEAQLDKSGLPSDRFFAERPEGSVSTLKIQRTQQEDSAVYLCASSRVGGTHEQYFGPGTRLTVT.

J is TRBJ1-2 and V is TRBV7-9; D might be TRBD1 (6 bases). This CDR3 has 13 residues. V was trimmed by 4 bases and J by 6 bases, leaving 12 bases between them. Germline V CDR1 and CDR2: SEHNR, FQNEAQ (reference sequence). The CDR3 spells CASSSGTPNGYTF. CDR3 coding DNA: TGTGCCAGCAGCTCAGGGACACCGAATGGCTACACCTTC.

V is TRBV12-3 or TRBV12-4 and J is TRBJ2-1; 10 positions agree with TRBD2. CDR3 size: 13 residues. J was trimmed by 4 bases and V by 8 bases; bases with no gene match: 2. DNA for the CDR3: TGTGCCAGCCGGACTAGCGGATACAATGAGCAGTTCTTC. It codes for CASRTSGYNEQFF.

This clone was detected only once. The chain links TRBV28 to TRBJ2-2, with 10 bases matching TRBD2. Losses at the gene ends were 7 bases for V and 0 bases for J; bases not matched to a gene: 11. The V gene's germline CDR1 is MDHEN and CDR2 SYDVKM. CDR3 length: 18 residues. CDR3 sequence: CASNPYSGRAPNTGELFF. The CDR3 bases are TGTGCCAGCAATCCATACAGCGGGAGGGCCCCGAACACCGGGGAGCTGTTTTTT.

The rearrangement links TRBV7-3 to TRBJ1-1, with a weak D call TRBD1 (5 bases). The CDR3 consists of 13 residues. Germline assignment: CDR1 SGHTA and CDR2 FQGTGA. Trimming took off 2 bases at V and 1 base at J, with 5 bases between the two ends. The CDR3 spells CASSLGANTEAFF. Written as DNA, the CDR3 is TGTGCCAGCAGCTTAGGGGCGAACACTGAAGCTTTCTTT.

CDR3 loop: CASSLEPGADEKLFF. The CDR3, as DNA: TGCGCCAGCAGCCTGGAACCAGGGGCTGATGAAAAACTGTTTTTT. The chain joins TRBV5-1 to TRBJ1-4, with D possibly matching TRBD1 (6 bases). The V gene's germline CDR1 is SGHRS and CDR2 YFSETQ. The CDR3 is 15 residues long. Trimming cost V 4 bases and J 6 bases, with 16 bases left between them.

This CDR3 reads CASTPLAVLQETQYF. CDR3 bases: TGTGCCAGCACCCCCCTAGCGGTTCTCCAAGAGACCCAGTACTTC. This sequence joins TRBV28 and TRBJ2-5; the match to TRBD2 covers 7 bases. V gave up 7 bases and J gave up 1 base; unmatched junction bases: 9. Germline CDR1 is MDHEN and CDR2 is SYDVKM. The CDR3 covers 15 residues.

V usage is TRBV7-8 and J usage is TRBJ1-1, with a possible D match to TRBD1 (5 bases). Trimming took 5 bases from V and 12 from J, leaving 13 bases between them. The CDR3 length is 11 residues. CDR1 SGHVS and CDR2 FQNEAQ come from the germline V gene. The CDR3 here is CASSLVGESFF. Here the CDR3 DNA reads TGTGCCAGCAGCCTCGTAGGGGAATCTTTCTTT.

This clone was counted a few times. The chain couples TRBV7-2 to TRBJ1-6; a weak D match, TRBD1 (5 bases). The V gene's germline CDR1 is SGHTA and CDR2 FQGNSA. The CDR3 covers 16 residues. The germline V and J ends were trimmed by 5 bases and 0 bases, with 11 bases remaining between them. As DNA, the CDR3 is TGTGCCAGCAGCCCTAGACAGCCCTCCTATAATTCACCCCTCCACTTT. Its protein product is CASSPRQPSYNSPLHF.

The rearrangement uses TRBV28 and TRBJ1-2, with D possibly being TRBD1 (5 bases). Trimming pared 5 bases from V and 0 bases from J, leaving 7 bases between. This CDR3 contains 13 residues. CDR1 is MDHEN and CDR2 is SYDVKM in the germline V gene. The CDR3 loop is CASSRGSNYGYTF. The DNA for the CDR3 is TGTGCCAGCAGTCGGGGGTCTAACTATGGCTACACCTTC.

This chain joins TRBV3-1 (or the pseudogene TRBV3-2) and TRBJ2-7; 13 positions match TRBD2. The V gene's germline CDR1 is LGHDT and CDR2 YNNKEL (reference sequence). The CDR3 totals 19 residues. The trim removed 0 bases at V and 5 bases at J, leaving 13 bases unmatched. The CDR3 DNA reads TGTGCCAGCAGCCAAGATAAAGAACGCTGGACTAGCGGGAGAAACGAGCAGTACTTC. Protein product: CASSQDKERWTSGRNEQYF.

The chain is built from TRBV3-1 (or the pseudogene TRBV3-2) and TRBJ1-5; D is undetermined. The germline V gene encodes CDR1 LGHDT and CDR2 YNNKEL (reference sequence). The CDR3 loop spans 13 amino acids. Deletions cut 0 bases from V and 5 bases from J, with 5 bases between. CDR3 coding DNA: TGTGCCAGCAGCCAAGAAAGAGATCAGCCCCAGCATTTT. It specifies CASSQERDQPQHF.

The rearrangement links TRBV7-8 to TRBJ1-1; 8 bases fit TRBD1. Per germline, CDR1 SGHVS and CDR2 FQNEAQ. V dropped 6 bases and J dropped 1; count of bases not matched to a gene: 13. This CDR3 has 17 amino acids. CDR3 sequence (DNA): TGTGCCAGCAGTTTGCTTAGACAGGGGCAATCGAACACTGAAGCTTTCTTT. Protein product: CASSLLRQGQSNTEAFF.